The subject of this entry is one T cell receptor (beta chain). The antigen remains undetermined. These data originate in a study of OX40 agonist ivuxolimab in advanced cancers. In the study overall: As their treatment, patients were administered ivuxolimab, an agonistic anti-OX40 (CD134) antibody. The dose-escalation cohort was approximately 81% male, with a mean age of 60 years, ranging about 20 to 79.

The method was immunoSEQ multiplex PCR; TCRdb's version includes in-frame clones alone and lacks a portion of them. Found here are some 50,000 clones, over 70% of them singletons; the top ten hold approximately 2%. The study's findings and limits: Expanded clones were, on average, more numerous in CD8+ T cells than in CD4+.

The receptor was derived from an adult with an advanced solid tumor such as melanoma, head and neck, liver or kidney cancer. Sequencing used CD4+ or CD8+ T cells sorted from blood, obtained in a trial of the OX40 agonist ivuxolimab.

CDR3: CASSPTGINQPQHF. In DNA, the CDR3 is TGTGCCAGCAGTCCGACAGGGATTAATCAGCCCCAGCATTTT. V gene TRBV28 combines with J gene TRBJ1-5, with 7 bases lining up with TRBD1. Germline V CDR1 and CDR2: MDHEN, SYDVKM. The CDR3 is 14 amino acids. V was pared by 5 bases and J by 4 bases, with 5 bases of the junction left unmatched.